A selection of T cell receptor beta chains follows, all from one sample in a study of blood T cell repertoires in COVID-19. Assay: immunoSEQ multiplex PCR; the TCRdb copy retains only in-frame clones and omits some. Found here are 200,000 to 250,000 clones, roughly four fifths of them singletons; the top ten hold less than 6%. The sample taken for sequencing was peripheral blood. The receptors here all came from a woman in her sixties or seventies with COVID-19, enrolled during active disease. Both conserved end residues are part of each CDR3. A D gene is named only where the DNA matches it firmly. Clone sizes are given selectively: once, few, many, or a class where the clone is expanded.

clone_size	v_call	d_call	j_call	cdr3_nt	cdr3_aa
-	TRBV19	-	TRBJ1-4	TGTGCCAGTAACGATATGGGCATTAATGAAAAACTGTTTTTT	CASNDMGINEKLFF
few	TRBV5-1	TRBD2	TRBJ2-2	TGCGCCAGCAGCAAGTGGACTAGCGGGAGCGCCGGGGAGCTGTTTTTT	CASSKWTSGSAGELFF
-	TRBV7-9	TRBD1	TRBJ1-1	TGTGCCAGCAGTCCCGGACAGGGCCACACTGAAGCTTTCTTT	CASSPGQGHTEAFF
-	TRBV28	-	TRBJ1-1	TGTGCCAGCAGTTTGGCTCAGGAGGGAGCTTTCTTT	CASSLAQEGAFF
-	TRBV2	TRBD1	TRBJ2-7	TGTGCCAGCAGGGATAGACAGGGATCCCTACTCTACGAGCAGTACTTC	CASRDRQGSLLYEQYF
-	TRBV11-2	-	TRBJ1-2	TGTGCCAGCAGCCCGCAACTCTACTATGGCTACACCTTC	CASSPQLYYGYTF
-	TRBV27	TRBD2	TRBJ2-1	TGTGCCAGCAGTTTACTAGCGGGAGGAGGCAGAAATGAGCAGTTCTTC	CASSLLAGGGRNEQFF
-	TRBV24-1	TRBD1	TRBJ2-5	TGTGCCACCAGTGATTTCCGGGACAGGGGGTCGGAGACCCAGTACTTC	CATSDFRDRGSETQYF
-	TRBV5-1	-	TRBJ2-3	TGCGCCAGCAGCTCTAACTTGCAGGGGCCGCAGTGGTATTTT	CASSSNLQGPQWYF
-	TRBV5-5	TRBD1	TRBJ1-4	TGTGCCAGCAGCTTGGGAGGGGGCCTGATGGAAAAACTGTTTTTT	CASSLGGGLMEKLFF
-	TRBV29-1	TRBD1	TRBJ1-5	TGCAGCGCCGGGACAGGGGATCAGCCCCAGCATTTT	CSAGTGDQPQHF
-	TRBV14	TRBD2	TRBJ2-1	TGTGCCAGCAGCCAGGGGGGACTAGCGGGAGTCATCAATGAGCAGTTCTTC	CASSQGGLAGVINEQFF
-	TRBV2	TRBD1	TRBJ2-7	TGTGCCAGCAGTGGAGACAGGGGCAACGAGCAGTACTTC	CASSGDRGNEQYF
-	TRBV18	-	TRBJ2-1	TGTGCCAGCTCACGACCAGGGAGTTCCTACAATGAGCAGTTCTTC	CASSRPGSSYNEQFF
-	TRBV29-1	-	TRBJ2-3	TGCAGCGTTATTCCGGGGACTAGCACAGATACGCAGTATTTT	CSVIPGTSTDTQYF
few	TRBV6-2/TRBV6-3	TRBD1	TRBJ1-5	TGTGCCAGCAGTTATGGGACAGTCAATCAGCCCCAGCATTTT	CASSYGTVNQPQHF
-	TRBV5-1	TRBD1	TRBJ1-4	TGCGCCAGCAGCCGAGACAGGGGCGGGGGTAATGAAAAACTGTTTTTT	CASSRDRGGGNEKLFF
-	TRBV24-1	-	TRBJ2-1	TGTGCCACCAGTGAACCGGACAGACACGGGAATGAGCAGTTCTTC	CATSEPDRHGNEQFF
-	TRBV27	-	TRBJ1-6	TGTGCCAGCAGTTTGGTGGCCTCGAATTCACCCCTCCACTTT	CASSLVASNSPLHF
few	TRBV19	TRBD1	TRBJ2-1	TGTGCCAGTAGTGCCCTACGGGACAGGGTCTACAATGAGCAGTTCTTC	CASSALRDRVYNEQFF
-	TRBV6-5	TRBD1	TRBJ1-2	TGTGCCAGCAGTTACGACAGGGGGCGAAATGGCTACACCTTC	CASSYDRGRNGYTF
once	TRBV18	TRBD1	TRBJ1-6	TGTGCCAGCTCACCACTGGGACAGGGAGATTCACCCCTCCACTTT	CASSPLGQGDSPLHF